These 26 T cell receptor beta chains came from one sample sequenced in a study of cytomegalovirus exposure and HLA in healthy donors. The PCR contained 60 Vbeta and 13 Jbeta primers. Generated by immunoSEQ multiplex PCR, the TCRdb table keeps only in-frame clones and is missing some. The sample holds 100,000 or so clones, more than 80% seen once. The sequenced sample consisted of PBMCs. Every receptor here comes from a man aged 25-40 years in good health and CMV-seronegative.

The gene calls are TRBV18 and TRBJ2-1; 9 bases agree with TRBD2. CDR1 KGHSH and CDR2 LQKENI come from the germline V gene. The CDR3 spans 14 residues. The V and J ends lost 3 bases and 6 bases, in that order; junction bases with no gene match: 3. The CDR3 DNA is TGTGCCAGCTCACCGCGGGAGGGCGGCAATGAGCAGTTCTTC. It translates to CASSPREGGNEQFF.

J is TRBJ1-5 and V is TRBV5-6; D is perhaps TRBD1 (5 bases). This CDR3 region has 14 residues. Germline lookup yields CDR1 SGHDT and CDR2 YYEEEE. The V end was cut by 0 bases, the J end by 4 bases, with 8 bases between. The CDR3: CASSLEGDNQPQHF. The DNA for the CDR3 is TGTGCCAGCAGCTTGGAAGGGGATAATCAGCCCCAGCATTTT. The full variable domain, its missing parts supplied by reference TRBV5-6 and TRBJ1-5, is DAGVTQSPTHLIKTRGQQVTLRCSPKSGHDTVSWYQQALGQGPQFIFQYYEEEERQRGNFPDRFSGHQFPNYSSELNVNALLLGDSALYLCASSLEGDNQPQHFGDGTRLSIL.

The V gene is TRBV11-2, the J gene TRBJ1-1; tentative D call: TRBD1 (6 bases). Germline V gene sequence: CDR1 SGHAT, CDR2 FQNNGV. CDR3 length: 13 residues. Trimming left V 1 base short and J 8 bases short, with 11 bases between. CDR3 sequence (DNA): TGTGCCAGCAGCTTAGTAAGGGGACAAGAAGCTTTCTTT. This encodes CASSLVRGQEAFF.

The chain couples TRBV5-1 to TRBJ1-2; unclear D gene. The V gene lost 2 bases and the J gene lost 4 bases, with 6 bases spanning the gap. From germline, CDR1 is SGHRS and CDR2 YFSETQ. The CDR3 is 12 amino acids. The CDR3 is CASSFTAYGYTF. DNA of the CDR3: TGCGCCAGCAGCTTTACAGCCTATGGCTACACCTTC.

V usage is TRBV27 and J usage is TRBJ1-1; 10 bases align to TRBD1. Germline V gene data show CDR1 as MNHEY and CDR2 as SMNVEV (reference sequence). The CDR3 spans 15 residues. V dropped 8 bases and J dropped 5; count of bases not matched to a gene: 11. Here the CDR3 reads CASRPETGGSTEAFF. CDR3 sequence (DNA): TGTGCCAGCCGACCGGAGACAGGGGGCTCAACTGAAGCTTTCTTT.

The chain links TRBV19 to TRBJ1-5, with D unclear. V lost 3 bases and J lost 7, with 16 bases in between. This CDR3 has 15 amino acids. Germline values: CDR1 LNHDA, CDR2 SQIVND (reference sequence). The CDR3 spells CASSIDLRRAQPQHF. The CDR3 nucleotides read TGTGCCAGTAGTATTGACCTCAGGAGGGCCCAGCCCCAGCATTTT. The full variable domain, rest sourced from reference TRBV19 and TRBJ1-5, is DGGITQSPKYLFRKEGQNVTLSCEQNLNHDAMYWYRQDPGQGLRLIYYSQIVNDFQKGDIAEGYSVSREKKESFPLTVTSAQKNPTAFYLCASSIDLRRAQPQHFGDGTRLSIL.

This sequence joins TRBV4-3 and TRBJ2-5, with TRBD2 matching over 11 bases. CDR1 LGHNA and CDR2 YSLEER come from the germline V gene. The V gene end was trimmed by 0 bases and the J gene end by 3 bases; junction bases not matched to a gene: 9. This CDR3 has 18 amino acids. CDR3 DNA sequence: TGCGCCAGCAGCCAAGATAACGGTAGCGGGAGGGCCAAAGAGACCCAGTACTTC. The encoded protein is CASSQDNGSGRAKETQYF.

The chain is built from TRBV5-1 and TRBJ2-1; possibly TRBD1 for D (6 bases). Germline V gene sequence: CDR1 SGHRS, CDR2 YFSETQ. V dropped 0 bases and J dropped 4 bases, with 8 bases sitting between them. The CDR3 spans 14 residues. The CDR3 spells CASSLGQGYNEQFF. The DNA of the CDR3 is TGCGCCAGCAGCTTGGGCCAGGGGTACAATGAGCAGTTCTTC.

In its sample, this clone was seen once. Here the CDR3 reads CATSRVKGGRSTF. The CDR3 DNA reads as TGTGCCACCAGCAGAGTAAAGGGAGGCAGATCCACCTTC. The rearrangement links TRBV15 to TRBJ1-2; D remains unclear. Germline V gene data show CDR1 as LNHNV and CDR2 as YYDKDF (reference sequence). The CDR3 has 13 amino acids. V was shortened by 1 base and J by 13 bases, with 16 bases between the two germline ends. Using reference TRBV15 and TRBJ1-2 for the parts outside the CDR3, the full variable domain is DAMVIQNPRYQVTQFGKPVTLSCSQTLNHNVMYWYQQKSSQAPKLLFHYYDKDFNNEADTPDNFQSRRPNTSFCFLDIRSPGLGDTAMYLCATSRVKGGRSTFGSGTRLTVV.

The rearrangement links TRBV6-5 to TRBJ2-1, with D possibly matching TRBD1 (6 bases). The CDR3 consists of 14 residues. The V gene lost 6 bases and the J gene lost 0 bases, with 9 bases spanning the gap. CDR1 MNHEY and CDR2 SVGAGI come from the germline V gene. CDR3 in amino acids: CASSDRPSYNEQFF. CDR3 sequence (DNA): TGTGCCAGCAGCGACAGGCCCTCCTACAATGAGCAGTTCTTC.

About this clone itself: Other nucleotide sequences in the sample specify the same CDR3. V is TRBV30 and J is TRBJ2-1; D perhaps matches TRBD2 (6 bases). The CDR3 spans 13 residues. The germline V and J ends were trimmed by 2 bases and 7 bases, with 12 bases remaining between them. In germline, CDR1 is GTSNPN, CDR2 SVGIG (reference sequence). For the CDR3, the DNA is TGTGCCTGGAGTCGTAGGCGGGATAATGAGCAGTTCTTC. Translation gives CAWSRRRDNEQFF.

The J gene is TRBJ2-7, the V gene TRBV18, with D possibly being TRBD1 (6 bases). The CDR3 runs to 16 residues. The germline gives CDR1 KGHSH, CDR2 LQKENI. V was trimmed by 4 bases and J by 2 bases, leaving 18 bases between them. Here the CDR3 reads CASSRGANRAPYEQYF. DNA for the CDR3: TGTGCCAGCTCACGAGGGGCCAACAGGGCGCCCTACGAGCAGTACTTC.

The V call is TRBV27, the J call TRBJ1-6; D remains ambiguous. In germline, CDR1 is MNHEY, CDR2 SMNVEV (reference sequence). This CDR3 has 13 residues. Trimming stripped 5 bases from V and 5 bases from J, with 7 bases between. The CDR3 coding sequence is TGTGCCAGCAGTGAGGGAGATAATTCACCCCTCCACTTT. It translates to CASSEGDNSPLHF.

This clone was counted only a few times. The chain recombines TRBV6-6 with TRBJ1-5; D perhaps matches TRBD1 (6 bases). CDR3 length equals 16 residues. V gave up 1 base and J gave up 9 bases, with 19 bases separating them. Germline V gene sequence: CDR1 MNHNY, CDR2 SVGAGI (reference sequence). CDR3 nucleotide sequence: TGTGCCAGCAGTTACTTGTTTTCAGGGGCGAGCGGGCCCCAGCATTTT. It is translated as CASSYLFSGASGPQHF.

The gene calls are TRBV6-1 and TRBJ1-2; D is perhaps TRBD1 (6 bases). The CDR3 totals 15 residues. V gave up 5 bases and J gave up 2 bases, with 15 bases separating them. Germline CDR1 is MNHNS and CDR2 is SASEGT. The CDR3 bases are TGTGCCAGCAGTTTACACCTACAGGGCAACTATGGCTACACCTTC. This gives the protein CASSLHLQGNYGYTF.

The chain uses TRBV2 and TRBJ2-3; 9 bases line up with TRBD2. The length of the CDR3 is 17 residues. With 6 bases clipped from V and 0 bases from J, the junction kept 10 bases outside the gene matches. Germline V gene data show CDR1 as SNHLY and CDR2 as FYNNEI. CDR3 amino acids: CASSKREVLSSTDTQYF. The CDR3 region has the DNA TGTGCCAGCAGCAAGCGGGAGGTTCTATCTAGCACAGATACGCAGTATTTT. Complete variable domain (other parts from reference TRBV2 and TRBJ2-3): EPEVTQTPSHQVTQMGQEVILRCVPISNHLYFYWYRQILGQKVEFLVSFYNNEISEKSEIFDDQFSVERPDGSNFTLKIRSTKLEDSAMYFCASSKREVLSSTDTQYFGPGTRLTVL.

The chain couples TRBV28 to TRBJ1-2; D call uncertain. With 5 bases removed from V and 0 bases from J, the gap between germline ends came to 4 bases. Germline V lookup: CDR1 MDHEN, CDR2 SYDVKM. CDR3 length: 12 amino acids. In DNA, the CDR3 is TGTGCCAGCAGTATCTCTAACTATGGCTACACCTTC. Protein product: CASSISNYGYTF.

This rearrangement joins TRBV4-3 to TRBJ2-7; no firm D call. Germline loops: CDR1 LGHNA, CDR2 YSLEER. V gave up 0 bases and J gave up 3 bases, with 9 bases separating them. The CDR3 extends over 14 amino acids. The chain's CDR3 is CASSQDAGNYEQYF. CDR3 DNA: TGCGCCAGCAGCCAAGATGCAGGTAACTACGAGCAGTACTTC.

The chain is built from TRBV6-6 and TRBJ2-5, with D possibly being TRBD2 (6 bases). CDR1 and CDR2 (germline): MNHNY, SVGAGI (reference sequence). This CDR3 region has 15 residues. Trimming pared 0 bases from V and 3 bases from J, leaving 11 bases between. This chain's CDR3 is CASSYSSGEEETQYF. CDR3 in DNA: TGTGCCAGCAGTTACTCGTCTGGGGAGGAAGAGACCCAGTACTTC.

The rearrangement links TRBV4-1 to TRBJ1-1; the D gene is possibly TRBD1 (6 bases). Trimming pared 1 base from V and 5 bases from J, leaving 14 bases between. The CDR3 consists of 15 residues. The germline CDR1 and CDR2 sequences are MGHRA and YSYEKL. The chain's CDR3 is CASSQGPQGDTEAFF. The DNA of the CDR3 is TGCGCCAGCAGCCAAGGTCCACAGGGTGATACTGAAGCTTTCTTT.

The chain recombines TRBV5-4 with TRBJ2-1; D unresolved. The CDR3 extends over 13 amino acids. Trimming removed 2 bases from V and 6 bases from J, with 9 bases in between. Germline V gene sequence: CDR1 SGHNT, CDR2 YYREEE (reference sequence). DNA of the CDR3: TGTGCCAGCAGCTTTGGAACAGCCAATGAGCAGTTCTTC. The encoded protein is CASSFGTANEQFF.

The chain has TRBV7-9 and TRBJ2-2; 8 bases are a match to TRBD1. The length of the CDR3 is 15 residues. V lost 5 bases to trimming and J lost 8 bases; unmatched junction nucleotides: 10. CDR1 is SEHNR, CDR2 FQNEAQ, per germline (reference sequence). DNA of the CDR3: TGTGCCAGCAGCCGGACCACAGGGGGAGCGGGGGAGCTGTTTTTT. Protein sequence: CASSRTTGGAGELFF.

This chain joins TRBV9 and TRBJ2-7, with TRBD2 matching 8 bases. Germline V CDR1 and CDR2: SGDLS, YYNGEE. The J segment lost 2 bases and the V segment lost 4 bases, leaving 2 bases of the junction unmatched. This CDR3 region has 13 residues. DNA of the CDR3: TGTGCCAGCAGCTCGGGACTAGCCTACGAGCAGTACTTC. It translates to CASSSGLAYEQYF.

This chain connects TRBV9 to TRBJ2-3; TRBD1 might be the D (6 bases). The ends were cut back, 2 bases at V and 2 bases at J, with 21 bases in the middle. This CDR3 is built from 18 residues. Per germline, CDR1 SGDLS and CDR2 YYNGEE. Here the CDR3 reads CASSVSTGLRAFTDTQYF. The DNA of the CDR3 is TGTGCCAGCAGCGTGAGTACAGGGCTCCGCGCTTTCACAGATACGCAGTATTTT.

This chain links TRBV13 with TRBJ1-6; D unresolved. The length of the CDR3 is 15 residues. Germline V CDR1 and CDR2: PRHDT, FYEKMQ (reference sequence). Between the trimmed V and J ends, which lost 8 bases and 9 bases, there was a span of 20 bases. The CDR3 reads CASRAVGELGSPLHF. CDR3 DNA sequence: TGTGCCAGCCGAGCGGTCGGGGAGCTGGGTTCACCCCTCCACTTT.

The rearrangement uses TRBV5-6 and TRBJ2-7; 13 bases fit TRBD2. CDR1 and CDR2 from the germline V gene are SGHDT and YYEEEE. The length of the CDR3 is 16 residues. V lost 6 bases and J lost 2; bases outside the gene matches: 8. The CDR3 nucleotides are TGTGCCAGCACCAATCTACTAGCGGGAGGGCCCTACGAGCAGTACTTC. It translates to CASTNLLAGGPYEQYF.